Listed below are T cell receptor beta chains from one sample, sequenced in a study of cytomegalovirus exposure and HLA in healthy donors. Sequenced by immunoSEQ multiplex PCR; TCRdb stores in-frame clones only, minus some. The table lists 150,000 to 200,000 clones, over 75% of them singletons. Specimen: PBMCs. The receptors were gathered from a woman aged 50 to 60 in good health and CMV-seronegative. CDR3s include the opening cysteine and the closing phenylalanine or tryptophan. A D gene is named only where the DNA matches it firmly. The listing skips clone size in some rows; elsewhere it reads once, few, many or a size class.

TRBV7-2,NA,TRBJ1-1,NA,TGTGCCAGCAGCTCGAACAGGGTTTTGGCTGAAGCTTTCTTT,CASSSNRVLAEAFF
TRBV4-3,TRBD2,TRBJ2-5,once,TGCGCCAGCAGCCAGGGGAGCGGGGGGGCCCAAGAGACCCAGTACTTC,CASSQGSGGAQETQYF
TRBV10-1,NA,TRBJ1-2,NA,TGCGCCAGCAGCGACAGTCTTTTCTATGGCTACACCTTC,CASSDSLFYGYTF
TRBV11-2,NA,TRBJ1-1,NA,TGTGCCAGCAGCTTAAGCCGCGGCCAAAACACTGAAGCTTTCTTT,CASSLSRGQNTEAFF
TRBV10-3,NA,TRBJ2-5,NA,TGTGCCATCAGTGATTACAGACAAGAGACCCAGTACTTC,CAISDYRQETQYF
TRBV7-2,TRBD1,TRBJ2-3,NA,TGTGCCAGCAGGACGACAGGGGCGCGCACAGATACGCAGTATTTT,CASRTTGARTDTQYF
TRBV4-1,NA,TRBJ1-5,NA,TGCGCCAGCAGCCAAGTGGGACTCAAATATAGCAATCAGCCCCAGCATTTT,CASSQVGLKYSNQPQHF
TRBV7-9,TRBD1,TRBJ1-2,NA,TGTGCCAGCAGCCCAGGGGGCCATAACTATGGCTACACCTTC,CASSPGGHNYGYTF
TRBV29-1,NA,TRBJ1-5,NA,TGCGACTTAAAAAGGGGGTGCAATCAGCCCCAGCATTTT,CDLKRGCNQPQHF
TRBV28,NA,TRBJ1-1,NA,TGTGCCAGCAGTTTATACGGGGAGAAAGCTTTCTTT,CASSLYGEKAFF
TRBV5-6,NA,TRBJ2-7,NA,TGTGCCAGCAGCTCGGGTAGCTCCTACGAGCAGTACTTC,CASSSGSSYEQYF
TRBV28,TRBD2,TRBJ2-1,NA,TGTGCCAGCAGTTCCTCAGCGGGACTATCCTACAATGAGCAGTTCTTC,CASSSSAGLSYNEQFF
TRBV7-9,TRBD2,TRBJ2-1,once,TGTTCCAGCAGCTCCCCTCTAGCGGGGGAGGACAATGAGCAGTTCTTC,CSSSSPLAGEDNEQFF
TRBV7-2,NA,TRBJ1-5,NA,TGTGCCAGCAGCTTAGAGACAGTTAGCAATCAGCCCCAGCATTTT,CASSLETVSNQPQHF
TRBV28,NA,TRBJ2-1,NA,TGTGCCAGCAGTGATCCTAGGACTCTGGGAAAGTTCTTC,CASSDPRTLGKFF
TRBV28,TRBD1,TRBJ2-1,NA,TGTGCCAGCACACCCTCGGGACAGGGATTGAATGAGCAGTTCTTC,CASTPSGQGLNEQFF
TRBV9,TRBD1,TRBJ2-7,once,TGTGCCAGCAGCGTAGGGGACAGAGGCTACGAGCAGTACTTC,CASSVGDRGYEQYF
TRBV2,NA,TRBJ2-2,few,TGTGCCAGCATTAGCTTAGCCGGGGAGCTGTTTTTT,CASISLAGELFF
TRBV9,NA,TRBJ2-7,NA,TGTGCCAGCACCGCCACAGACAACTCCTACGAGCAGTACTTC,CASTATDNSYEQYF
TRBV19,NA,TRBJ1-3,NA,TGTGCCAGTAGTTCGGAGTCTGGAAACACCATATATTTT,CASSSESGNTIYF
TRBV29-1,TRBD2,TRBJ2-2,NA,TGCAGCGTTGAAGATCTGGCGGGGGTTAACACCGGGGAGCTGTTTTTT,CSVEDLAGVNTGELFF
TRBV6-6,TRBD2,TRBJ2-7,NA,TGTGCCAGCAGTGGGAGACTAGCGGTTTCCTACGAGCAGTACTTC,CASSGRLAVSYEQYF
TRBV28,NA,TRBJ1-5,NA,TGTGCCAGCAGTTGGGGACAACGCTATCAGCCCCAGCATTTT,CASSWGQRYQPQHF
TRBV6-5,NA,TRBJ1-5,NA,TGTGCCAGCAGTTACGCTGGGGCCGGGCAGCCCCAGCATTTT,CASSYAGAGQPQHF
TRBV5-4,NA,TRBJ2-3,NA,TGTGCCAGCAGCAGGGGGGGGCGGGACACAGATACGCAGTATTTT,CASSRGGRDTDTQYF